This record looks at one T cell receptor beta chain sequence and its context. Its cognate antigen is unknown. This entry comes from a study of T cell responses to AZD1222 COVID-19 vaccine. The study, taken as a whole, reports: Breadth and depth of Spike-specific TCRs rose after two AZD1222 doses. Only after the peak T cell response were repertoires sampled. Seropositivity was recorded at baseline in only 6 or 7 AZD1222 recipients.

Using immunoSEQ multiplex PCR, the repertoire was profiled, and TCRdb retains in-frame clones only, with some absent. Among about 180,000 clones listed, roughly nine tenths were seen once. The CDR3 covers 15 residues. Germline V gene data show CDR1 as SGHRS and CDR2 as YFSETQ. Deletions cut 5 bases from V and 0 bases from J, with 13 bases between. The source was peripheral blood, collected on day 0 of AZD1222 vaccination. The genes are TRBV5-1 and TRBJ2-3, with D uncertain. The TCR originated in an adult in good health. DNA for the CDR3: TGCGCCAGCAGTCCTTCAGTTCCTAGCACAGATACGCAGTATTTT. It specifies CASSPSVPSTDTQYF.